The 5 T cell receptor beta chains listed next were all sequenced from one sample in a study of blood T cell repertoires in COVID-19. Profiling relied on immunoSEQ multiplex PCR, and the TCRdb table lists in-frame clones only, not all of them. Of about 25,000 clones listed, roughly 89% are singletons. Sequencing input: peripheral blood. The source of these receptors is a human donor with active COVID-19. The donor label of this sample is uncertain.

The V call is TRBV28, the J call TRBJ2-7; no reliable D call. Trimming removed 2 bases at V and 6 bases at J, with 8 bases between. CDR1 and CDR2 (germline): MDHEN, SYDVKM. The CDR3 extends over 12 amino acids. The CDR3 reads CASSLLTGEQYF. CDR3 sequence (DNA): TGTGCCAGCAGTTTACTTACGGGCGAGCAGTACTTC.

The chain joins TRBV29-1 to TRBJ2-3; a possible D gene is TRBD1 (5 bases). CDR1 is SQVTM and CDR2 is ANQGSEA in the germline V gene. V shed 5 bases and J shed 4 bases, with 13 bases lying between them. The CDR3 length is 13 residues. The CDR3 is CSVKGQYSDTQYF. For the CDR3, the DNA is TGCAGCGTTAAGGGGCAGTACTCAGATACGCAGTATTTT.

V is TRBV4-3 and J is TRBJ2-2; 12 nucleotides line up with TRBD2. Germline V lookup: CDR1 LGHNA, CDR2 YSLEER. There are 18 residues in the CDR3. V was pared by 1 base and J by 3 bases, with 6 bases of the junction left unmatched. The CDR3 nucleotides are TGCGCCAGCAGCCAAGTCTGGGGACTAGCGGGTGACACCGGGGAGCTGTTTTTT. Translation: CASSQVWGLAGDTGELFF.

A single count supports this clone. The CDR3 is CASSPYTGELFF. CDR3 bases: TGTGCCAGCAGCCCGTACACCGGGGAGCTGTTTTTT. This chain connects TRBV7-3 to TRBJ2-2, with D unclear. This CDR3 is 12 amino acids long. V was cut by 5 bases and J by 3 bases, with 4 bases left in between. Germline CDR1 and CDR2: SGHTA and FQGTGA. Full variable domain (rest looked up from reference TRBV7-3 and TRBJ2-2): GAGVSQTPSNKVTEKGKYVELRCDPISGHTALYWYRQSLGQGPEFLIYFQGTGAADDSGLPNDRFFAVRPEGSVSTLKIQRTERGDSAVYLCASSPYTGELFFGEGSRLTVL.

The V gene is TRBV2, the J gene TRBJ2-3; 9 bases are a match to TRBD2. Germline CDR1 and CDR2: SNHLY and FYNNEI. This CDR3 comprises 14 residues. Germline trimming cut 9 bases from V and 4 bases from J; bases unmatched to any gene: 8. CDR3 amino acids: CASKEPSGADTQYF. Here the CDR3 DNA reads TGTGCCAGTAAGGAGCCTAGCGGGGCAGATACGCAGTATTTT.